These 25 T cell receptor beta chains originate from one sample sequenced in a study of blood T cell repertoires in COVID-19. Sequenced by immunoSEQ multiplex PCR; TCRdb stores in-frame clones only, minus some. The repertoire holds about 48,000 clones, with 65% to 90% as singletons. Sequenced material: peripheral blood. These TCRs come from a woman of 80 years or more with acute or convalescent COVID-19.

This chain links TRBV18 with TRBJ2-5; 12 bases are shared with TRBD1. The CDR3 is made up of 14 amino acids. Per germline, CDR1 KGHSH and CDR2 LQKENI. V lost 3 bases and J lost 5; bases outside the gene matches: 1. CDR3 nucleotide sequence: TGTGCCAGCTCACCGGGACAGGGGGCTGAGACCCAGTACTTC. It specifies CASSPGQGAETQYF.

J is TRBJ2-1 and V is TRBV6-6; 14 nucleotides match TRBD2. V dropped 6 bases and J dropped 5; count of bases not matched to a gene: 6. The CDR3 runs to 16 residues. Per the germline V gene, CDR1 is MNHNY and CDR2 is SVGAGI (reference sequence). Here the CDR3 DNA reads TGTGCCAGCAGCGCCGGGACTAGCGGGGGAGACAATGAGCAGTTCTTC. Translated: CASSAGTSGGDNEQFF.

Regarding this clone: The junction differs from germline at one of its ends, possibly a read error. This chain connects TRBV6-6 to TRBJ1-2; D call uncertain. This CDR3 is built from 13 residues. Germline CDR1 and CDR2: MNHNY and SVGAGI (reference sequence). CDR3 region: CASSQGPDGSGAF. The DNA for the CDR3 is TGTGCCAGCAGTCAAGGCCCGGACGGGAGCGGGGCCTTC.

V gene TRBV4-1 combines with J gene TRBJ2-4; D is perhaps TRBD2 (6 bases). CDR1 is MGHRA and CDR2 is YSYEKL in the germline V gene. Trimming took off 4 bases at V and 2 bases at J, with 15 bases between the two ends. The CDR3 has 16 amino acids. The CDR3 sequence is CASSPLTGETKNIQYF. The CDR3 DNA follows: TGCGCCAGCAGCCCGTTAACGGGAGAAACCAAAAACATTCAGTACTTC.

The rearrangement links TRBV19 to TRBJ1-5; perhaps TRBD1 as D (6 bases). The CDR3 sequence is 16 residues long. The germline V and J ends were trimmed by 8 bases and 4 bases, with 21 bases remaining between them. CDR1 LNHDA and CDR2 SQIVND come from the germline V gene (reference sequence). The CDR3 loop reads CASLPESTGKNQPQHF. Here the CDR3 DNA reads TGTGCCAGTCTACCGGAGAGTACAGGGAAAAATCAGCCCCAGCATTTT. Together with reference TRBV19 and TRBJ1-5, the CDR3 gives the full variable domain: DGGITQSPKYLFRKEGQNVTLSCEQNLNHDAMYWYRQDPGQGLRLIYYSQIVNDFQKGDIAEGYSVSREKKESFPLTVTSAQKNPTAFYLCASLPESTGKNQPQHFGDGTRLSIL.

The chain uses TRBV30 and TRBJ1-2; the D is unclear. This CDR3 is 14 amino acids long. V lost 2 bases and J 0 bases, leaving 10 bases between the germline ends. Germline V gives CDR1 GTSNPN, CDR2 SVGIG (reference sequence). CDR3 coding DNA: TGTGCCTGGAGTCCCGACTTCACTAACTATGGCTACACCTTC. Translating it yields CAWSPDFTNYGYTF. The full variable domain, in which reference TRBV30 and TRBJ1-2 provide the parts outside the CDR3, is SQTIHQWPATLVQPVGSPLSLECTVEGTSNPNLYWYRQAAGRGLQLLFYSVGIGQISSEVPQNLSASRPQDRQFILSSKKLLLSDSGFYLCAWSPDFTNYGYTFGSGTRLTVV.

This sequence joins TRBV5-1 and TRBJ2-5; a possible D gene is TRBD2 (7 bases). Germline-derived CDR1 and CDR2 are SGHRS and YFSETQ. The CDR3 is 14 amino acids. Trimming removed 1 base from V and 3 bases from J, with 10 bases in between. For the CDR3, the DNA is TGCGCCAGCAGCTTGACAGGGAGGGAAGAGACCCAGTACTTC. The encoded protein is CASSLTGREETQYF.

This clone showed up just once. The genes are TRBV27 and TRBJ2-1; 13 bases align to TRBD2. The V segment lost 4 bases and the J segment 6 bases; nucleotides outside the gene matches: 6. Germline assignment: CDR1 MNHEY and CDR2 SMNVEV (reference sequence). This CDR3 spans 16 amino acids. CDR3 residues: CASSSTSGGAANEQFF. CDR3 in DNA: TGTGCCAGCAGTTCCACTAGCGGGGGGGCAGCCAATGAGCAGTTCTTC.

V is TRBV19 and J is TRBJ1-3, with D uncertain. Per the germline V gene, CDR1 is LNHDA and CDR2 is SQIVND (reference sequence). There are 15 residues in the CDR3. V shed 3 bases and J shed 3 bases, with 12 bases lying between them. In nucleotides, the CDR3 is TGTGCCAGTAGTATTCGGACCGCGGGTGGAAACACCATATATTTT. It translates to CASSIRTAGGNTIYF.

This chain connects TRBV7-6 to TRBJ2-3; 9 bases agree with TRBD1. The CDR3 is 18 amino acids. Germline trimming cut 8 bases from V and 4 bases from J; bases unmatched to any gene: 19. Germline V gives CDR1 SGHVS, CDR2 FNYEAQ. The CDR3 protein is CASARSFTGTGRPDTQYF. CDR3 sequence (DNA): TGTGCCAGCGCACGCAGTTTTACCGGGACAGGGAGGCCAGATACGCAGTATTTT.

This clone was observed a handful of times. The CDR3 nucleotides are TGTGCCAGCAGCTTTACACAGGGCACCCTTGGTGGCTACACCTTC. Protein sequence: CASSFTQGTLGGYTF. The chain recombines TRBV7-9 with TRBJ1-2; TRBD1 is a possible D gene (6 bases). Germline assignment: CDR1 SEHNR and CDR2 FQNEAQ (reference sequence). CDR3 length equals 15 residues. Trimming removed 3 bases at V and 7 bases at J, with 18 bases between. Full variable domain (outside the CDR3, taken from reference TRBV7-9 and TRBJ1-2): DTGVSQNPRHKITKRGQNVTFRCDPISEHNRLYWYRQTLGQGPEFLTYFQNEAQLEKSRLLSDRFSAERPKGSFSTLEIQRTEQGDSAMYLCASSFTQGTLGGYTFGSGTRLTVV.

The chain links TRBV7-2 to TRBJ1-6; the match to TRBD1 covers 7 bases. The CDR3 is made up of 17 amino acids. CDR1 is SGHTA and CDR2 is FQGNSA in the germline V gene. Trimming took 5 bases from V and 0 from J; bases not matched to a gene: 7. The CDR3 DNA follows: TGTGCCAGCAGCCCTGACAGGGTCAGCTCCTATAATTCACCCCTCCACTTT. Translation: CASSPDRVSSYNSPLHF.

V gene TRBV7-2 combines with J gene TRBJ2-1; 8 nucleotides match TRBD1. The CDR3 is 14 amino acids. The V gene's germline CDR1 is SGHTA and CDR2 FQGNSA. V shed 3 bases and J 9 bases; nucleotides not matched to a gene: 7. CDR3 sequence reads: CASSFGQGVGEQFF. As DNA, the CDR3 is TGTGCCAGCAGCTTCGGACAGGGAGTAGGTGAGCAGTTCTTC.

V and J are TRBV7-3 and TRBJ2-7, with 10 bases that match TRBD2. The CDR3 is 15 residues long. Germline values: CDR1 SGHTA, CDR2 FQGTGA. Losses at the gene ends were 0 bases for V and 3 bases for J; bases not matched to a gene: 2. CDR3 sequence reads: CASSLTGTSVYEQYF. The DNA of the CDR3 is TGTGCCAGCAGCTTAACTGGGACTAGCGTCTACGAGCAGTACTTC.

The chain recombines TRBV12-3 or TRBV12-4 with TRBJ1-2, with a tentative D call TRBD1 (5 bases). The CDR3 totals 12 residues. V lost 7 bases and J lost 5, with 11 bases in between. CDR3 sequence reads: CASTPGGYGYTF. In DNA, the CDR3 is TGTGCCAGCACCCCGGGGGGGTATGGCTACACCTTC.

The chain couples TRBV27 to TRBJ1-1; the match to TRBD1 covers 8 bases. Looked up from germline, CDR1 is MNHEY and CDR2 is SMNVEV (reference sequence). After removal of 10 bases from V and 1 base from J, the junction contained 8 bases not matched to a gene. There are 14 residues in the CDR3. As DNA, the CDR3 is TGTGCCACCAACAGACAGGGGCCGAACACTGAAGCTTTCTTT. Protein sequence: CATNRQGPNTEAFF.

V usage is TRBV6-5 and J usage is TRBJ2-3; 10 nucleotides line up with TRBD2. Germline V gene lookup returns CDR1 MNHEY and CDR2 SVGAGI. The CDR3 is made up of 14 amino acids. With 6 bases clipped from V and 4 bases from J, the junction kept 4 bases outside the gene matches. The CDR3 nucleotides read TGTGCCAGCAGGGAGCGGGGGGGCGCAGATACGCAGTATTTT. It specifies CASRERGGADTQYF.

The rearrangement joins TRBV24-1 to TRBJ2-3, with TRBD2 as a possible D gene (7 bases). CDR3 size: 15 residues. Trimming took 5 bases from V and 4 from J, leaving 15 bases between them. Germline CDR1 is KGHDR and CDR2 is SFDVKD. The CDR3 sequence is CATSGVSGGADTQYF. As DNA, the CDR3 is TGTGCCACCAGTGGGGTATCGGGGGGCGCAGATACGCAGTATTTT.

This chain connects TRBV5-8 to TRBJ2-7; D is unclear. CDR1 and CDR2 from the germline V gene are SGHTS and YDEGEE. V lost 0 bases to trimming and J lost 7 bases, with 5 bases between them. This CDR3 is 11 amino acids long. The DNA for the CDR3 is TGTGCCAGCAGCTTGGTCCGGGAGCAGTACTTC. It is translated as CASSLVREQYF.

The chain combines TRBV4-1 with TRBJ1-5, with D uncertain. The CDR3 consists of 15 residues. Trimming pared 6 bases from V and 0 bases from J, leaving 12 bases between. Germline-derived CDR1 and CDR2 are MGHRA and YSYEKL. The CDR3 bases are TGCGCCAGCAGGTCCGAGAGGGATAGCAATCAGCCCCAGCATTTT. It encodes CASRSERDSNQPQHF.

This rearrangement joins TRBV3-1 (or the pseudogene TRBV3-2) to TRBJ1-5, with TRBD1 as a possible D gene (5 bases). There are 17 residues in the CDR3. Germline loops: CDR1 LGHDT, CDR2 YNNKEL (reference sequence). The V end lost 2 bases, the J end lost 6 bases, and 20 bases lay between the germline ends. The CDR3 reads CASSQLPGPGGGQPQHF. Here the CDR3 DNA reads TGTGCCAGCAGCCAACTACCGGGCCCCGGGGGGGGTCAGCCCCAGCATTTT.

V and J are TRBV7-9 and TRBJ2-1, with TRBD2 matching over 10 bases. CDR3 length equals 15 residues. Germline trimming cut 6 bases from V and 7 bases from J; bases unmatched to any gene: 9. CDR1 SEHNR and CDR2 FQNEAQ come from the germline V gene (reference sequence). The chain's CDR3 is CASREASGGLNEQFF. CDR3 coding DNA: TGTGCCAGCAGAGAGGCTAGCGGGGGCCTAAATGAGCAGTTCTTC.

This chain connects TRBV2 to TRBJ1-1; 8 nucleotides align to TRBD1. The CDR3 spans 14 residues. The germline CDR1 and CDR2 sequences are SNHLY and FYNNEI. V lost 4 bases and J lost 5; bases outside the gene matches: 6. The CDR3 spells CASSVIRGRTEAFF. CDR3 nucleotide sequence: TGTGCCAGCAGTGTAATCAGGGGGCGGACTGAAGCTTTCTTT.

This chain links TRBV4-1 with TRBJ2-1; D perhaps matches TRBD2 (6 bases). Per germline, CDR1 MGHRA and CDR2 YSYEKL. V dropped 1 base and J dropped 0 bases, with 7 bases sitting between them. The CDR3 spans 15 residues. CDR3 nucleotide sequence: TGCGCCAGCAGCCAAGGGGGAGGCTCCTACAATGAGCAGTTCTTC. Residues: CASSQGGGSYNEQFF.

The chain has TRBV9 and TRBJ1-5; possibly TRBD1 for D (5 bases). Trimming removed 4 bases at V and 6 bases at J, with 26 bases between. From germline, CDR1 is SGDLS and CDR2 YYNGEE. The CDR3 loop spans 18 amino acids. CDR3 loop: CASSPSPGGTREAQPQHF. The DNA of the CDR3 is TGTGCCAGCAGCCCCTCGCCGGGGGGTACGAGAGAGGCTCAGCCCCAGCATTTT.